These 28 T cell receptor beta chains were sequenced from one sample in a study of blood T cell repertoires in COVID-19. Clones were read by immunoSEQ multiplex PCR, and TCRdb kept only the in-frame ones, dropping some. The sample consists of approximately 670,000 clones, 80% to 90% of them appearing once. Material for sequencing was peripheral blood. These receptors were collected from a woman aged 18-29 years with acute or convalescent COVID-19.

The rearrangement joins TRBV29-1 to TRBJ2-2; D is perhaps TRBD2 (6 bases). With 2 bases removed from V and 8 bases from J, the gap between germline ends came to 18 bases. This CDR3 comprises 15 residues. CDR1 is SQVTM, CDR2 ANQGSEA, per germline. CDR3 sequence: CSVERAGRLDGELFF. The CDR3 DNA reads TGCAGCGTTGAAAGGGCGGGGCGCTTGGATGGGGAGCTGTTTTTT.

The chain recombines TRBV7-9 with TRBJ1-1; D may be TRBD1 (5 bases). The CDR3 runs to 14 residues. V shed 5 bases and J shed 6 bases, with 16 bases lying between them. Germline CDR1 is SEHNR and CDR2 is FQNEAQ (reference sequence). CDR3 loop: CASSSRAPWAEAFF. Here the CDR3 DNA reads TGTGCCAGCAGCAGCAGGGCACCCTGGGCTGAAGCTTTCTTT.

The CDR3 spells CASSLSGGVYNEQFF. CDR3 sequence (DNA): TGCGCCAGCAGCTTGAGCGGGGGGGTTTACAATGAGCAGTTCTTC. J is TRBJ2-1 and V is TRBV5-1; 10 bases map to TRBD2. Germline values: CDR1 SGHRS, CDR2 YFSETQ. With 1 base clipped from V and 4 bases from J, the junction kept 2 bases outside the gene matches. The CDR3 runs 15 residues.

This chain uses TRBV27 with TRBJ2-3; D is unresolved. From germline, CDR1 is MNHEY and CDR2 SMNVEV (reference sequence). This CDR3 spans 14 amino acids. The germline V and J ends were trimmed by 8 bases and 2 bases, with 14 bases remaining between them. In DNA form, the CDR3 reads TGTGCCAGCCCCTTGCGCCCTCCCACAGATACGCAGTATTTT. This sequence encodes CASPLRPPTDTQYF.

This sequence joins TRBV28 and TRBJ2-1, with D hard to call. The CDR3 contains 16 residues. Germline V CDR1 and CDR2: MDHEN, SYDVKM. V shed 5 bases and J shed 0 bases, with 14 bases lying between them. CDR3 in DNA: TGTGCCAGCAGTGCGTCTACTGTCATCTCCTACAATGAGCAGTTCTTC. Translated, it gives CASSASTVISYNEQFF.

This chain connects TRBV6-2 or TRBV6-3 to TRBJ2-7, with 7 bases aligning to TRBD2. The germline gives CDR1 MNHEY, CDR2 SVGEGT. With 2 bases clipped from V and 12 bases from J, the junction kept 7 bases outside the gene matches. The CDR3 totals 12 residues. CDR3 residues: CASSYGAGVLYF. The CDR3 region has the DNA TGTGCCAGCAGTTACGGGGCGGGGGTGCTGTACTTC.

The chain combines TRBV7-2 with TRBJ1-3; D is possibly TRBD1 (5 bases). The germline CDR1 and CDR2 sequences are SGHTA and FQGNSA. The CDR3 sequence is 14 residues long. The V and J ends lost 5 bases and 0 bases respectively, with 8 bases between them. In nucleotides, the CDR3 is TGTGCCAGCAGCGGGGACTTCTCTGGAAACACCATATATTTT. This codes for CASSGDFSGNTIYF.

The chain carries TRBV29-1 and TRBJ1-2; 7 nucleotides match TRBD1. Germline V gene sequence: CDR1 SQVTM, CDR2 ANQGSEA. This CDR3 is 13 amino acids long. V was clipped by 7 bases and J by 4 bases; unmatched bases: 9. The CDR3 coding sequence is TGCAGCGCCTCCACCGGGACAGCCTATGGCTACACCTTC. Residues: CSASTGTAYGYTF.

J is TRBJ1-5 and V is TRBV21-1; the table's D gene call, TRBD1, was not cross checked with the DNA. TRBV21-1 is a pseudogene. The CDR3 totals 20 residues. CDR3: CASSKDCPGRLVGADQPQHF. As DNA, the CDR3 is TGTGCCAGCAGCAAGGACTGCCCTGGCAGGTTAGTGGGGGCTGATCAGCCCCAGCATTTT.

The chain joins TRBV28 to TRBJ2-7, with TRBD1 matching 7 bases. Germline-derived CDR1 and CDR2 are MDHEN and SYDVKM. The ends lost 5 bases at V and 3 bases at J; junction bases unmatched: 10. The length of the CDR3 is 15 residues. The CDR3 loop reads CASSPTLGQFYEQYF. CDR3 nucleotides: TGTGCCAGCAGTCCGACCTTGGGACAGTTCTACGAGCAGTACTTC.

This clone showed up just once. V gene TRBV9 combines with J gene TRBJ2-7; D unclear. CDR3 length: 15 amino acids. Germline V gene lookup returns CDR1 SGDLS and CDR2 YYNGEE. V dropped 0 bases and J dropped 1 base, with 11 bases sitting between them. The CDR3 spells CASSVGTPLSYEQYF. The DNA for the CDR3 is TGTGCCAGCAGCGTAGGTACACCGTTATCCTACGAGCAGTACTTC.

J is TRBJ2-5 and V is TRBV7-7; 12 bases map to TRBD2. V shed 0 bases, J shed 4 bases, and the junction held 9 bases outside the gene matches. The CDR3 has 18 residues. Germline CDR1 is SSHAT and CDR2 is FNYEAQ (reference sequence). The chain's CDR3 is CASSLASRLAGAGETQYF. The CDR3 nucleotides are TGTGCCAGCAGCTTAGCATCCAGACTAGCGGGGGCGGGAGAGACCCAGTACTTC.

V usage is TRBV19 and J usage is TRBJ1-6, with a possible D match to TRBD1 (5 bases). Germline-derived CDR1 and CDR2 are LNHDA and SQIVND (reference sequence). CDR3 length: 14 amino acids. Trimming took off 3 bases at V and 9 bases at J, with 12 bases between the two ends. CDR3 coding DNA: TGTGCCAGTAGTATCGGATCGGGGGGTTCACCCCTCCACTTT. Residues: CASSIGSGGSPLHF. The complete variable domain, with remaining parts taken from reference TRBV19 and TRBJ1-6, reads DGGITQSPKYLFRKEGQNVTLSCEQNLNHDAMYWYRQDPGQGLRLIYYSQIVNDFQKGDIAEGYSVSREKKESFPLTVTSAQKNPTAFYLCASSIGSGGSPLHFGNGTRLTVT.

V and J are TRBV19 and TRBJ1-2; D may be TRBD1 (5 bases). This CDR3 spans 14 amino acids. Trimming cost V 3 bases and J 3 bases, with 11 bases left between them. From germline, CDR1 is LNHDA and CDR2 SQIVND (reference sequence). CDR3: CASSIGAEYYGYTF. The CDR3 coding sequence is TGTGCCAGTAGTATTGGGGCAGAATACTATGGCTACACCTTC.

The genes are TRBV27 and TRBJ2-7; no clear D. The ends were cut back, 3 bases at V and 3 bases at J, with 3 bases in the middle. The germline gives CDR1 MNHEY, CDR2 SMNVEV (reference sequence). This CDR3 has 11 amino acids. The CDR3 reads CASSFGYEQYF. CDR3 nucleotide sequence: TGTGCCAGCAGTTTCGGCTACGAGCAGTACTTC.

This rearrangement joins TRBV6-6 to TRBJ1-6; 7 bases agree with TRBD1. Germline loops: CDR1 MNHNY, CDR2 SVGAGI (reference sequence). V shed 5 bases, J shed 0 bases, and the junction held 13 bases outside the gene matches. This CDR3 has 19 residues. The CDR3 loop is CASSLTGTASRSYNSPLHF. CDR3 bases: TGTGCCAGCAGTCTTACCGGGACAGCTAGCCGCTCCTATAATTCACCCCTCCACTTT.

A word on this clone: The sample holds other DNA sequences that translate to the same CDR3. This chain connects TRBV5-5 to TRBJ2-6; TRBD2 is a possible D gene (6 bases). V was pared by 0 bases and J by 0 bases, with 7 bases between. CDR1 is SGHKS and CDR2 is YYEKEE in the germline V gene (reference sequence). CDR3 size: 16 residues. The CDR3 protein is CASSLAGGSGANVLTF. In DNA, the CDR3 is TGTGCCAGCAGCTTGGCCGGGGGCTCTGGGGCCAACGTCCTGACTTTC.

The chain combines TRBV12-3 or TRBV12-4 with TRBJ1-6; tentatively, D is TRBD1 (5 bases). The CDR3 sequence is 13 residues long. Trimming pared 6 bases from V and 4 bases from J, leaving 7 bases between. CDR3 in amino acids: CASRDKYNSPLHF. The DNA for the CDR3 is TGTGCCAGCAGGGACAAGTATAATTCACCCCTCCACTTT.

The genes are TRBV30 and TRBJ2-3; D gene ambiguous. The CDR3 contains 14 residues. Trimming pared 0 bases from V and 3 bases from J, leaving 10 bases between. Germline-derived CDR1 and CDR2 are GTSNPN and SVGIG (reference sequence). The CDR3 nucleotides read TGTGCCTGGAGTGTACCGGTGACTACAGATACGCAGTATTTT. Its translation: CAWSVPVTTDTQYF.

A single count supports this clone. The junction departs from germline at one end; a sequencing error may be responsible. The chain employs TRBV9 and TRBJ2-3; 8 positions match TRBD2. The CDR3 is 15 amino acids. Germline V lookup: CDR1 SGDLS, CDR2 YYNGEE. The chain's CDR3 is CASSVEGSGGHRWDF. In DNA, the CDR3 is TGTGCCAGCAGCGTAGAGGGGAGCGGGGGCCACAGATGGGATTTT.

This chain links TRBV27 with TRBJ1-2; tentative D call: TRBD1 (5 bases). In germline, CDR1 is MNHEY, CDR2 SMNVEV (reference sequence). The CDR3 has 16 amino acids. V was cut by 3 bases and J by 5 bases, with 19 bases left in between. The CDR3 bases are TGTGCCAGCAGTTTCCATACAGTGGGGGGTTCTTATGGCTACACCTTC. Its translation is CASSFHTVGGSYGYTF.

The chain has TRBV9 and TRBJ2-7; 11 bases agree with TRBD2. The CDR3 is 15 amino acids. The trim removed 4 bases at V and 4 bases at J, leaving 7 bases unmatched. Germline values: CDR1 SGDLS, CDR2 YYNGEE. The CDR3 protein is CASSPSGGPLYEQYF. CDR3 sequence (DNA): TGTGCCAGCAGCCCTAGCGGGGGGCCGCTATACGAGCAGTACTTC.

The chain links TRBV2 to TRBJ2-2, with 9 nucleotides matching TRBD2. Germline assignment: CDR1 SNHLY and CDR2 FYNNEI. The V gene end was trimmed by 4 bases and the J gene end by 3 bases; junction bases not matched to a gene: 12. This CDR3 has 18 residues. The CDR3 DNA is TGTGCCAGCAGTGGAATTAGCGGGGGCGGATCGGACACCGGGGAGCTGTTTTTT. Translating gives CASSGISGGGSDTGELFF.

The chain couples TRBV5-1 to TRBJ2-7; no reliable D call. Trimming removed 5 bases at V and 1 base at J, with 13 bases between. Germline lookup yields CDR1 SGHRS and CDR2 YFSETQ. This CDR3 has 14 residues. The CDR3 bases are TGCGCCAGCAGTTATACAGAGCCATCCTACGAGCAGTACTTC. The encoded protein is CASSYTEPSYEQYF. Full variable domain (rest looked up from reference TRBV5-1 and TRBJ2-7): KAGVTQTPRYLIKTRGQQVTLSCSPISGHRSVSWYQQTPGQGLQFLFEYFSETQRNKGNFPGRFSGRQFSNSRSEMNVSTLELGDSALYLCASSYTEPSYEQYFGPGTRLTVT.

The V and J genes are TRBV7-2 and TRBJ2-7; the D is unclear. The CDR3 covers 15 residues. CDR1 is SGHTA, CDR2 FQGNSA, per germline. With 3 bases removed from V and 1 base from J, the gap between germline ends came to 13 bases. The CDR3 is CASSLWPEESYEQYF. The CDR3 DNA is TGTGCCAGCAGCTTGTGGCCTGAGGAGTCCTACGAGCAGTACTTC.

The chain combines TRBV5-6 with TRBJ2-7; perhaps TRBD1 as D (6 bases). This CDR3 spans 15 amino acids. Germline V gene lookup returns CDR1 SGHDT and CDR2 YYEEEE. Between the trimmed V and J ends, which lost 2 bases and 3 bases, there was a span of 15 bases. The DNA of the CDR3 is TGTGCCAGCAGCTTAATGACAGGTGGTTTCTACGAGCAGTACTTC. Protein product: CASSLMTGGFYEQYF. The whole variable domain, remainder taken from reference TRBV5-6 and TRBJ2-7, is DAGVTQSPTHLIKTRGQQVTLRCSPKSGHDTVSWYQQALGQGPQFIFQYYEEEERQRGNFPDRFSGHQFPNYSSELNVNALLLGDSALYLCASSLMTGGFYEQYFGPGTRLTVT.

This clone has more than one count but fewer than ten. The same CDR3 arises from other DNA sequences in this sample as well. The chain uses TRBV24-1 and TRBJ2-2, with TRBD1 matching over 11 bases. Germline values: CDR1 KGHDR, CDR2 SFDVKD. V was clipped by 3 bases and J by 3 bases; unmatched bases: 2. The CDR3 loop spans 16 amino acids. The CDR3 is CATSDPGQGDTGELFF. As DNA, the CDR3 is TGTGCCACCAGTGATCCGGGACAGGGGGACACCGGGGAGCTGTTTTTT.

V and J are TRBV27 and TRBJ2-1, with D maybe TRBD2 (7 bases). CDR3 size: 15 residues. Trimming removed 6 bases from V and 9 bases from J, with 21 bases in between. Germline V gene data show CDR1 as MNHEY and CDR2 as SMNVEV (reference sequence). The CDR3 DNA is TGTGCCAGCAGCCCTGTGGCCGGGGGGCCCGTTGAGCAGTTCTTC. Translated: CASSPVAGGPVEQFF.